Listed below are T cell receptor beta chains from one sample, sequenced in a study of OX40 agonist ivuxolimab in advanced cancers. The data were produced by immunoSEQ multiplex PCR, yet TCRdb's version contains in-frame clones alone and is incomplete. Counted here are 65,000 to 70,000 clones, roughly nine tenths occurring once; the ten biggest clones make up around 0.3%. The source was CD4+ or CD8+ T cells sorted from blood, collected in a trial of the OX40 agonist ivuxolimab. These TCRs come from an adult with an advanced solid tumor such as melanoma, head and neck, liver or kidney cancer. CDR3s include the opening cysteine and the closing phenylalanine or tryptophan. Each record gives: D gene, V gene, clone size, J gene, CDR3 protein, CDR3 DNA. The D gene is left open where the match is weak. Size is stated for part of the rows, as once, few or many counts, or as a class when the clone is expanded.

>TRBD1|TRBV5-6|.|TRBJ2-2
CASSQWGKQGALGELFF
TGTGCCAGCAGCCAGTGGGGCAAACAGGGGGCCCTCGGGGAGCTGTTTTTT
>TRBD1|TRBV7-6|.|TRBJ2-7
CASSLVGTANSYEQYF
TGTGCCAGCAGCTTAGTTGGGACAGCGAACTCCTACGAGCAGTACTTC
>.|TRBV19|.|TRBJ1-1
CASSIQGSMNTEAFF
TGTGCCAGTAGTATACAGGGGTCAATGAACACTGAAGCTTTCTTT
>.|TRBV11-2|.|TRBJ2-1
CASSLPGPASYNEQFF
TGTGCCAGCAGCCTACCGGGACCAGCATCCTACAATGAGCAGTTCTTC
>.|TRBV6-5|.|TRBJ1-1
CASSRDLNTEAFF
TGTGCCAGCAGTCGGGACCTGAACACTGAAGCTTTCTTT
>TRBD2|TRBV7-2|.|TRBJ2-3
CASSVGLAGATDTQYF
TGTGCCAGCAGCGTGGGACTAGCGGGAGCCACAGATACGCAGTATTTT
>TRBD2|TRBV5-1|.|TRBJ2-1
CASSLNGLAGGHEQFF
TGCGCCAGCAGCCTAAACGGACTAGCGGGAGGGCATGAGCAGTTCTTC
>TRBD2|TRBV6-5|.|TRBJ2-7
CASSRDYYSYEQYF
TGTGCCAGCAGTAGGGACTATTACTCCTACGAGCAGTACTTC
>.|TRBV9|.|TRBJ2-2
CASSVATPGTGELFF
TGTGCCAGCAGCGTAGCCACCCCGGGCACCGGGGAGCTGTTTTTT
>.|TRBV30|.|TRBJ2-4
CAWTPMGKNIQYF
TGTGCCTGGACCCCCATGGGCAAAAACATTCAGTACTTC
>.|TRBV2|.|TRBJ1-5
CASSVYSNQPQHF
TGTGCCAGCAGCGTCTATAGCAATCAGCCCCAGCATTTT
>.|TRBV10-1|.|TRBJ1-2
CASSVSGGYTF
TGTGCCAGCAGTGTGTCTGGTGGCTACACCTTC
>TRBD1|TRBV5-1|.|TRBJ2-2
CASSLQGAGELFF
TGCGCCAGCAGCTTACAGGGGGCCGGGGAGCTGTTTTTT
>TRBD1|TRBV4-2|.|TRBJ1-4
CASSRGTGGAFATNEKLFF
TGTGCCAGCAGCCGGGGGACAGGGGGTGCTTTTGCAACTAATGAAAAACTGTTTTTT
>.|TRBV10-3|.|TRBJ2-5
CAISESKDSLQETQYF
TGTGCCATCAGTGAAAGTAAGGACAGTTTACAAGAGACCCAGTACTTC
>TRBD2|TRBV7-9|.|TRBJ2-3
CASSPVGGPLLTDTQYF
TGTGCCAGCAGCCCAGTGGGAGGGCCCCTACTCACAGATACGCAGTATTTT
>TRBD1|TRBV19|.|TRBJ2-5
CASSMTTGWGETQYF
TGTGCCAGTAGTATGACGACAGGGTGGGGAGAGACCCAGTACTTC
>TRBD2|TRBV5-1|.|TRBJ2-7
CASALRGGQEEQYF
TGCGCCAGCGCCCTCCGGGGGGGGCAAGAAGAGCAGTACTTC
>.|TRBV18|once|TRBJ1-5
CASSAEEYSNQPQHF
TGTGCCAGCTCCGCAGAGGAGTATAGCAATCAGCCCCAGCATTTT
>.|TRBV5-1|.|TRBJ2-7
CASSLAQSFPYEQYF
TGCGCCAGCAGCTTGGCCCAATCCTTTCCCTACGAGCAGTACTTC
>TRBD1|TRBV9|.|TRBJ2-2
CASSFDRGPGELFF
TGTGCCAGCAGCTTCGACAGGGGACCCGGGGAGCTGTTTTTT
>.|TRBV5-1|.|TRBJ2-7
CASSLDQNSYEQYF
TGCGCCAGCAGCTTGGACCAGAATTCCTACGAGCAGTACTTC
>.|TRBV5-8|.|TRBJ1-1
CANSLRTRNTEAFF
TGTGCCAACAGCTTGCGGACAAGGAACACTGAAGCTTTCTTT
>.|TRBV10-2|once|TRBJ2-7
CASSELGGLEYF
TGCGCCAGCAGTGAGTTGGGGGGATTGGAGTACTTC
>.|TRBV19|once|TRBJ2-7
CASSGRGQLKSYEQYF
TGTGCCAGTAGTGGTCGTGGACAGCTGAAATCCTACGAGCAGTACTTC
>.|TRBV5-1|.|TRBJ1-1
CASNRGNTEAFF
TGCGCCAGCAACCGGGGGAACACTGAAGCTTTCTTT
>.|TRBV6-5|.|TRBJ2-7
CASSFRGGGAEQYF
TGTGCCAGCAGTTTCCGGGGTGGGGGTGCCGAGCAGTACTTC
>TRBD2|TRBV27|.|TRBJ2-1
CASSPRSGTSQNNEQFF
TGTGCCAGCAGTCCCCGATCCGGGACTAGTCAAAACAATGAGCAGTTCTTC
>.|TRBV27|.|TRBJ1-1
CASSSYRPGPQNTEAFF
TGTGCCAGCAGTTCATATCGACCGGGACCGCAGAACACTGAAGCTTTCTTT
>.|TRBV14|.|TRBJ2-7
CASSQRSLKGGEQYF
TGTGCCAGCAGCCAAAGGTCTCTAAAAGGAGGCGAGCAGTACTTC
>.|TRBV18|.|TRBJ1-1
CASSPFGGASTEAFF
TGTGCCAGCTCGCCCTTTGGTGGGGCAAGTACTGAAGCTTTCTTT
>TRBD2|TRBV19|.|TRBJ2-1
CASSMRGTSGLYNEQFF
TGTGCCAGTAGTATGCGCGGGACTAGCGGCCTCTACAATGAGCAGTTCTTC
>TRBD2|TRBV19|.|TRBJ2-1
CASSIDSSGNEQFF
TGTGCCAGTAGTATAGATTCTAGCGGCAATGAGCAGTTCTTC
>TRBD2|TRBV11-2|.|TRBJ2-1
CASGKLAGGTNEQFF
TGTGCCAGCGGGAAGCTAGCGGGAGGTACAAATGAGCAGTTCTTC
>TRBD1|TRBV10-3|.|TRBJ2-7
CAISEGGQGSYEQYF
TGTGCCATCAGTGAGGGAGGACAGGGTTCCTACGAGCAGTACTTC
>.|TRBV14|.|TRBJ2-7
CASSQKYEQYF
TGTGCCAGCAGCCAAAAATACGAGCAGTACTTC
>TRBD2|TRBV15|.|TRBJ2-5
CATSRDRWTSGRSLTETQYF
TGTGCCACCAGCAGAGATCGCTGGACTAGCGGGAGGTCTCTAACGGAGACCCAGTACTTC
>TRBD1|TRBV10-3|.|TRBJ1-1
CAISEPAGTGLNTEAFF
TGTGCCATCAGTGAGCCGGCCGGGACAGGATTGAACACTGAAGCTTTCTTT
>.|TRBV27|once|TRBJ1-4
CASSIGRNNNEKLFF
TGTGCCAGCAGTATCGGACGGAATAATAATGAAAAACTGTTTTTT
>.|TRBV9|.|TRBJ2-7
CASSAGHPHATEQYF
TGTGCCAGCAGCGCGGGACACCCCCATGCTACCGAGCAGTACTTC
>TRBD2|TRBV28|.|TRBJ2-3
CASRGGADTQYF
TGTGCCAGCAGGGGGGGGGCAGATACGCAGTATTTT
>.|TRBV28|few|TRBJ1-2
CASRATEIYGYTF
TGTGCCAGCAGGGCGACAGAGATCTATGGCTACACCTTC